These T cell receptor beta chains were read from a single sample in a study of OX40 agonist ivuxolimab in advanced cancers. Here immunoSEQ multiplex PCR was the method, and the copy in TCRdb shows in-frame clones only, minus some. This sample has tens of thousands of clones, with roughly 84% found just once. Source: CD4+ or CD8+ T cells sorted from blood, taken in a trial of the OX40 agonist ivuxolimab. Every receptor here comes from an adult with an advanced solid tumor such as melanoma, head and neck, liver or kidney cancer. The CDR3 runs from the conserved cysteine through the conserved F or W. Fields, in order: J gene, clone size, D gene, V gene, CDR3 protein, CDR3 DNA. The D gene is left open where the match is weak. A clone size is listed for some rows: how often the clone was seen (once, few, many), or a class if it is expanded.

j_gene: TRBJ1-5; abundance: NA; d_gene: NA; v_gene: TRBV27; CDR3aa: CASSFKGQDNQPQHF; CDR3nt: TGTGCCAGCAGTTTTAAGGGGCAGGACAATCAGCCCCAGCATTTT
j_gene: TRBJ2-2; abundance: NA; d_gene: NA; v_gene: TRBV5-6; CDR3aa: CASSPTGTGELFF; CDR3nt: TGTGCCAGCAGCCCTACGGGGACCGGGGAGCTGTTTTTT
j_gene: TRBJ1-2; abundance: NA; d_gene: NA; v_gene: TRBV19; CDR3aa: CASSMDSNYGYTF; CDR3nt: TGTGCCAGTAGTATGGACAGTAACTATGGCTACACCTTC
j_gene: TRBJ1-1; abundance: NA; d_gene: NA; v_gene: TRBV12-2; CDR3aa: CAKKTAGGMNTEAFF; CDR3nt: TGTGCAAAAAAAACGGCGGGAGGGATGAACACTGAAGCTTTCTTT
j_gene: TRBJ1-5; abundance: NA; d_gene: NA; v_gene: TRBV5-1; CDR3aa: CASSLAGGLGQPQHF; CDR3nt: TGCGCCAGCAGCTTGGCTGGGGGTCTGGGTCAGCCCCAGCATTTT
j_gene: TRBJ2-1; abundance: NA; d_gene: NA; v_gene: TRBV9; CDR3aa: CASSATSNTYNEQFF; CDR3nt: TGTGCCAGCAGCGCGACATCCAATACTTACAATGAGCAGTTCTTC
j_gene: TRBJ2-7; abundance: NA; d_gene: NA; v_gene: TRBV19; CDR3aa: CASSDPGAGNPYEQYF; CDR3nt: TGTGCCAGTAGTGACCCAGGGGCGGGCAACCCCTACGAGCAGTACTTC
j_gene: TRBJ2-2; abundance: NA; d_gene: NA; v_gene: TRBV4-1; CDR3aa: CASSQVWSTDTGELFF; CDR3nt: TGCGCCAGCAGCCAAGTCTGGAGTACTGACACCGGGGAGCTGTTTTTT
j_gene: TRBJ2-7; abundance: NA; d_gene: TRBD1; v_gene: TRBV5-1; CDR3aa: CASSPGDRSYEQYF; CDR3nt: TGCGCCAGCAGCCCCGGGGACAGATCCTACGAGCAGTACTTC
j_gene: TRBJ2-5; abundance: NA; d_gene: NA; v_gene: TRBV6-5; CDR3aa: CASSYGPRETQYF; CDR3nt: TGTGCCAGCAGTTACGGTCCTCGCGAGACCCAGTACTTC
j_gene: TRBJ2-2; abundance: NA; d_gene: TRBD2; v_gene: TRBV19; CDR3aa: CASLGLAGGAGELFF; CDR3nt: TGTGCCAGCCTAGGACTAGCGGGGGGCGCCGGGGAGCTGTTTTTT
j_gene: TRBJ2-2; abundance: NA; d_gene: NA; v_gene: TRBV5-1; CDR3aa: CASNGGTVNTGELFF; CDR3nt: TGCGCCAGCAACGGGGGAACCGTCAACACCGGGGAGCTGTTTTTT
j_gene: TRBJ2-3; abundance: few; d_gene: TRBD1; v_gene: TRBV18; CDR3aa: CASSPPTGFYTDTQYF; CDR3nt: TGTGCCAGCTCACCACCGACAGGGTTTTACACAGATACGCAGTATTTT
j_gene: TRBJ1-1; abundance: once; d_gene: TRBD1; v_gene: TRBV18; CDR3aa: CASSPTPLRTGVNTEAFF; CDR3nt: TGTGCCAGCTCACCCACCCCCCTCAGGACAGGGGTGAACACTGAAGCTTTCTTT
j_gene: TRBJ2-7; abundance: NA; d_gene: NA; v_gene: TRBV19; CDR3aa: CASGHSHEQYF; CDR3nt: TGTGCCAGTGGACATTCCCACGAGCAGTACTTC
j_gene: TRBJ1-1; abundance: NA; d_gene: TRBD1; v_gene: TRBV27; CDR3aa: CASPSYVYRGRKRKTEAFF; CDR3nt: TGTGCCAGCCCCAGTTATGTTTACAGGGGCCGAAAAAGAAAGACTGAAGCTTTCTTT
j_gene: TRBJ2-5; abundance: NA; d_gene: NA; v_gene: TRBV9; CDR3aa: CASSVGGELSWSQYF; CDR3nt: TGTGCCAGCAGCGTAGGGGGGGAGCTCTCTTGGTCCCAGTACTTC
j_gene: TRBJ2-3; abundance: NA; d_gene: TRBD2; v_gene: TRBV19; CDR3aa: CASSIERAGGGNTQYF; CDR3nt: TGTGCCAGTAGTATAGAAAGAGCGGGGGGCGGGAATACGCAGTATTTT
j_gene: TRBJ1-2; abundance: once; d_gene: NA; v_gene: TRBV21-1; CDR3aa: CASFPPNYGYTF; CDR3nt: TGTGCCAGCTTTCCACCCAACTATGGCTACACCTTC
j_gene: TRBJ1-5; abundance: NA; d_gene: TRBD1; v_gene: TRBV27; CDR3aa: CASSLSTGGNQPQHF; CDR3nt: TGTGCCAGCAGTTTATCGACAGGGGGCAATCAGCCCCAGCATTTT
j_gene: TRBJ2-1; abundance: NA; d_gene: NA; v_gene: TRBV7-6; CDR3aa: CASSRLRIPNEQFF; CDR3nt: TGTGCCAGCAGCCGATTGAGGATACCCAATGAGCAGTTCTTC
j_gene: TRBJ1-1; abundance: NA; d_gene: NA; v_gene: TRBV5-1; CDR3aa: CASSSRGNTEAFF; CDR3nt: TGCGCCAGCAGCTCCAGGGGGAACACTGAAGCTTTCTTT
j_gene: TRBJ2-1; abundance: NA; d_gene: TRBD2; v_gene: TRBV18; CDR3aa: CASSPRLAEGRYNEQFF; CDR3nt: TGTGCCAGCTCTCCTAGACTAGCGGAGGGGCGGTACAATGAGCAGTTCTTC
j_gene: TRBJ2-5; abundance: NA; d_gene: NA; v_gene: TRBV7-9; CDR3aa: CASSPQEFLGRSQETQYF; CDR3nt: TGTGCCAGCAGTCCACAGGAGTTTTTGGGCCGCTCCCAAGAGACCCAGTACTTC
j_gene: TRBJ2-1; abundance: NA; d_gene: TRBD2; v_gene: TRBV6-1; CDR3aa: CASSGVAGSFSGEQFF; CDR3nt: TGTGCCAGCAGTGGGGTAGCGGGGTCTTTCAGTGGTGAGCAGTTCTTC
j_gene: TRBJ2-1; abundance: NA; d_gene: NA; v_gene: TRBV5-1; CDR3aa: CASRGAGSWSYNEQFF; CDR3nt: TGCGCCAGCAGGGGGGCGGGGAGTTGGTCCTACAATGAGCAGTTCTTC
j_gene: TRBJ2-3; abundance: NA; d_gene: NA; v_gene: TRBV7-2; CDR3aa: CASSPTYTDTQYF; CDR3nt: TGTGCCAGCAGCCCAACTTACACAGATACGCAGTATTTT
j_gene: TRBJ1-2; abundance: few; d_gene: NA; v_gene: TRBV28; CDR3aa: CASTDRNYGYTF; CDR3nt: TGTGCCAGCACGGACAGAAACTATGGCTACACCTTC